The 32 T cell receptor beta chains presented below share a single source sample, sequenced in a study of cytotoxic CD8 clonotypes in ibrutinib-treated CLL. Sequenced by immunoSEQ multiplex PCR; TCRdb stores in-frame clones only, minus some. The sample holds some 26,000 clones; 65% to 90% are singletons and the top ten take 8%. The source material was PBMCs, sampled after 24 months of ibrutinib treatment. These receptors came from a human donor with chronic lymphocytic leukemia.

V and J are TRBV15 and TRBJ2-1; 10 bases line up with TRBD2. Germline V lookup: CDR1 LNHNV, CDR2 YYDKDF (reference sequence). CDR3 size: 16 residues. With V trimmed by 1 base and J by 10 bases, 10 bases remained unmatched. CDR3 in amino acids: CATSRVLGLAPREQFF. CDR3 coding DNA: TGTGCCACCAGCAGAGTGCTGGGACTAGCGCCGAGGGAGCAGTTCTTC.

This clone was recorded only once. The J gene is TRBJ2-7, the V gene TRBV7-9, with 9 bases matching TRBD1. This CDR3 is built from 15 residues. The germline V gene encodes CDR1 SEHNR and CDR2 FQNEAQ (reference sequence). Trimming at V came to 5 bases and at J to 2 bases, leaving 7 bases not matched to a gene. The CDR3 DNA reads TGTGCCAGCAGCCAAGGACAGGGGAAAACCTACGAGCAGTACTTC. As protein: CASSQGQGKTYEQYF.

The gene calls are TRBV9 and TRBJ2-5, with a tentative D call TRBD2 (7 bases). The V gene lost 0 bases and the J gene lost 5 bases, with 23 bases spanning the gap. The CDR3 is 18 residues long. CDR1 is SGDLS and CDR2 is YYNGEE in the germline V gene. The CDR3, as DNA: TGTGCCAGCAGCGTAGGGCCTGGCGGGGGCGCCACAAGGGAGACCCAGTACTTC. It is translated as CASSVGPGGGATRETQYF.

CDR3 nucleotide sequence: TGTGCCAGCAGCTTACCCCGGGACTTAAACACCGGGGAGCTGTTTTTT. Translation gives CASSLPRDLNTGELFF. The chain employs TRBV7-9 and TRBJ2-2; weak D call: TRBD2 (6 bases). The germline gives CDR1 SEHNR, CDR2 FQNEAQ (reference sequence). Trimming pared 2 bases from V and 2 bases from J, leaving 12 bases between. The CDR3 totals 16 residues.

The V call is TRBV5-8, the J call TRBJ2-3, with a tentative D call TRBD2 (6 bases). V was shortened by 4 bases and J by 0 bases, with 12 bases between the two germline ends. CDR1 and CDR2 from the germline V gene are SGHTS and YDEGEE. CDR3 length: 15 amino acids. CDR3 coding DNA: TGTGCCAGCAGCCAGGGACTTTTGAGCACAGATACGCAGTATTTT. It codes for CASSQGLLSTDTQYF.

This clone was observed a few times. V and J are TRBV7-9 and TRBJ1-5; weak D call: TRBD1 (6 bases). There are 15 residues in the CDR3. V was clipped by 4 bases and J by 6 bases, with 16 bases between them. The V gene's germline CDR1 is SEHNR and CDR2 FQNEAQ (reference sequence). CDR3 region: CASSSDSEGGQPQHF. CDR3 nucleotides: TGTGCCAGCAGCTCGGACAGCGAAGGAGGTCAGCCCCAGCATTTT.

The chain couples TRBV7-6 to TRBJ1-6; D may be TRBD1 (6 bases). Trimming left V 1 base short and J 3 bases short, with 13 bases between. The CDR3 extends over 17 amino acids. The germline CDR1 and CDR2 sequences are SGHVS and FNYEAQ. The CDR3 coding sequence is TGTGCCAGCAGCTTAGAGGGAACAGGGAACTATAATTCACCCCTCCACTTT. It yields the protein CASSLEGTGNYNSPLHF.

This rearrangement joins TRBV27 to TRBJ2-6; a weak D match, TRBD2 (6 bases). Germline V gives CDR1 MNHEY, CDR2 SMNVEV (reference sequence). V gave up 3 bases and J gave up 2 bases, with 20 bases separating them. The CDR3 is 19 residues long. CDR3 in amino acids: CASSFSGAVVSAGANVLTF. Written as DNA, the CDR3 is TGTGCCAGCAGTTTTTCGGGAGCGGTTGTGAGTGCTGGGGCCAACGTCCTGACTTTC.

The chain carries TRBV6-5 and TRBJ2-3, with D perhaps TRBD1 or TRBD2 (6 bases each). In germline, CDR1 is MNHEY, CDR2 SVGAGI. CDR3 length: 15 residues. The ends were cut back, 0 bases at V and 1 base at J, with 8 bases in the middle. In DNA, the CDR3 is TGTGCCAGCAGTTACTCCGGGGGCCGCACAGATACGCAGTATTTT. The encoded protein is CASSYSGGRTDTQYF.

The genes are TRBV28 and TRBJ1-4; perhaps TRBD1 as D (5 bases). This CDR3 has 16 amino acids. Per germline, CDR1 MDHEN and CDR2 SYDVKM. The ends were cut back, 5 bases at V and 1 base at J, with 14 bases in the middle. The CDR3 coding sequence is TGTGCCAGCAGTATCAGCCGGGGGTTAACTAATGAAAAACTGTTTTTT. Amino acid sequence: CASSISRGLTNEKLFF.

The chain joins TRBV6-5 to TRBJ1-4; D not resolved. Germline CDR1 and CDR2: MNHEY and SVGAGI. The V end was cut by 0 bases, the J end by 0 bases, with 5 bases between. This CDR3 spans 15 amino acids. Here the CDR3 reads CASSYSHTTNEKLFF. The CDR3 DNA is TGTGCCAGCAGTTACTCGCATACAACTAATGAAAAACTGTTTTTT.

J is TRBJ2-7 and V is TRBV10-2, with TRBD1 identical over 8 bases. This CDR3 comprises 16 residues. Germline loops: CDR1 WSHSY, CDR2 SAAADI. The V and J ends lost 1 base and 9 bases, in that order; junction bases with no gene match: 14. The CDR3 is CASSELWTGNGVGQYF. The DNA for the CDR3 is TGCGCCAGCAGTGAGTTGTGGACAGGGAACGGGGTCGGGCAGTACTTC.

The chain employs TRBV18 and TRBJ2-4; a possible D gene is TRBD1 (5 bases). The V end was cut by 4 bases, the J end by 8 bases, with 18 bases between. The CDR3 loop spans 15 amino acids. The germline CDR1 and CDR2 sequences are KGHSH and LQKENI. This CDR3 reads CASSQYQEGEDIQYF. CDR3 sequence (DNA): TGTGCCAGCTCACAATACCAGGAAGGGGAAGACATTCAGTACTTC.

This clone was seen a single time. DNA for the CDR3: TGTGCCAGTAGTATAATCAGACCGGAGGCTGAAGCTTTCTTT. Protein: CASSIIRPEAEAFF. This rearrangement joins TRBV19 to TRBJ1-1, with D unclear. Germline assignment: CDR1 LNHDA and CDR2 SQIVND (reference sequence). This CDR3 region has 14 residues. Trimming removed 2 bases from V and 6 bases from J, with 13 bases in between.

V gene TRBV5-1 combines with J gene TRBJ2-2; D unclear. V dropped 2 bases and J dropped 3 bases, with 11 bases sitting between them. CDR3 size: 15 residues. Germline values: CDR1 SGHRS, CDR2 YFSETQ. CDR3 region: CASSLQFGDTGELFF. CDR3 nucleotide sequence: TGCGCCAGCAGCTTACAATTTGGGGACACCGGGGAGCTGTTTTTT.

CDR3 nucleotides: TGTGCCAGCAGTACAAGGCGTGCATCCTACAATGAGCAGTTCTTC. It specifies CASSTRRASYNEQFF. J is TRBJ2-1 and V is TRBV6-1, with D unclear. V was cut by 5 bases and J by 1 base, with 12 bases left in between. The CDR3 has 15 amino acids. Per the germline V gene, CDR1 is MNHNS and CDR2 is SASEGT.

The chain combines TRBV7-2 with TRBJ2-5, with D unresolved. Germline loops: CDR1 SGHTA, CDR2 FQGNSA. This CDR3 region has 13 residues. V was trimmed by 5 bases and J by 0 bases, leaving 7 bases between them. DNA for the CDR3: TGTGCCAGCAGCACCCGACACCAAGAGACCCAGTACTTC. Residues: CASSTRHQETQYF.

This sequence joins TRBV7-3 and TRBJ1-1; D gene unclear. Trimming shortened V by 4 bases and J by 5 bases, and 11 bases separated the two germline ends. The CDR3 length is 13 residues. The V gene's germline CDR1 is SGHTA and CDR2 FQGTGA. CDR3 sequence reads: CASSSVRVTEAFF. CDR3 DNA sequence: TGTGCCAGCAGCTCCGTAAGGGTGACTGAAGCTTTCTTT.

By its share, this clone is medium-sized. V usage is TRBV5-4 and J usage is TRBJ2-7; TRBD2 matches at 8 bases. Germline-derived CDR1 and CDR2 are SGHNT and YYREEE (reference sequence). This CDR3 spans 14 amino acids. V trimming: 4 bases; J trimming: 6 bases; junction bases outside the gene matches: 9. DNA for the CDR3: TGTGCCAGCAGCCCCGGGAGGGGGTCTCGCGAGCAGTACTTC. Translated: CASSPGRGSREQYF.

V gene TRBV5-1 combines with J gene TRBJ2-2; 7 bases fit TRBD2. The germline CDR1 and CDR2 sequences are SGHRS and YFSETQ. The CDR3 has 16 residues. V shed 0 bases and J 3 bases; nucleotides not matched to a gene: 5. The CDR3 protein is CASSLEPAGHTGELFF. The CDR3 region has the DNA TGCGCCAGCAGCTTGGAGCCAGCGGGACACACCGGGGAGCTGTTTTTT.

The CDR3 DNA reads TGTGCCAGCAGTTTATACAGGCCACCCTACAATGAGCAGTTCTTC. This codes for CASSLYRPPYNEQFF. The chain is built from TRBV28 and TRBJ2-1; perhaps TRBD1 as D (5 bases). The length of the CDR3 is 15 residues. V shed 1 base and J shed 2 bases, with 9 bases lying between them. Germline assignment: CDR1 MDHEN and CDR2 SYDVKM.

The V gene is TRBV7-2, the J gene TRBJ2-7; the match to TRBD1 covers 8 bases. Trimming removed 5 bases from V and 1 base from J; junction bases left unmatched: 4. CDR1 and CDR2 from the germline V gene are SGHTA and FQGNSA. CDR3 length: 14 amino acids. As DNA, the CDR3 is TGTGCCAGCAGCCATAGGACAGGGTCCTACGAGCAGTACTTC. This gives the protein CASSHRTGSYEQYF.

CDR3 bases: TGTGCCAGCAGCCTGTCTTTGGGACTGCTCTTCTCTGGGGCCAACGTCCTGACTTTC. The encoded protein is CASSLSLGLLFSGANVLTF. The chain carries TRBV7-8 and TRBJ2-6, with D possibly being TRBD2 (6 bases). In germline, CDR1 is SGHVS, CDR2 FQNEAQ. The CDR3 spans 19 residues. V shed 5 bases and J shed 0 bases, with 20 bases lying between them.

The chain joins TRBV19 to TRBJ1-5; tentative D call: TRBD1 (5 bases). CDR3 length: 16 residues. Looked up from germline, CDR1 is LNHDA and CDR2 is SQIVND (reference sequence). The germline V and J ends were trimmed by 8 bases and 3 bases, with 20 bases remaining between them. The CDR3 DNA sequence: TGTGCCAGTGGGGAGAGCGGGGGAGGAAACAATCAGCCCCAGCATTTT. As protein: CASGESGGGNNQPQHF.

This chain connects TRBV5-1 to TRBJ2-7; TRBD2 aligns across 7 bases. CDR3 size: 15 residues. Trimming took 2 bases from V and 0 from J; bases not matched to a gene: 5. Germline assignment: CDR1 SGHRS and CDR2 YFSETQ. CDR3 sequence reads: CASSLTGGSSYEQYF. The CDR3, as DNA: TGCGCCAGCAGCTTAACCGGGGGGAGCTCCTACGAGCAGTACTTC. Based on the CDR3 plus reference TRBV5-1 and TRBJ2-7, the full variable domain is KAGVTQTPRYLIKTRGQQVTLSCSPISGHRSVSWYQQTPGQGLQFLFEYFSETQRNKGNFPGRFSGRQFSNSRSEMNVSTLELGDSALYLCASSLTGGSSYEQYFGPGTRLTVT.

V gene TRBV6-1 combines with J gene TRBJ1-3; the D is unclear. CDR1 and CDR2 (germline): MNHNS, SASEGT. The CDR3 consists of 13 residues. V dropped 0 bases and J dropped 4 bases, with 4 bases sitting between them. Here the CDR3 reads CASSEATGNTIYF. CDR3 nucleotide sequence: TGTGCCAGCAGTGAAGCGACAGGAAACACCATATATTTT.

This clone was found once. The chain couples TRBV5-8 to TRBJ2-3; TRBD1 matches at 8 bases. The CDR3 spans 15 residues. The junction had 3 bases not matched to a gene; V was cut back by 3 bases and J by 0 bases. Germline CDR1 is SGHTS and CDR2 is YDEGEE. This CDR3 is CASSCGQGSTDTQYF. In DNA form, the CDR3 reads TGTGCCAGCAGCTGCGGACAGGGAAGCACAGATACGCAGTATTTT. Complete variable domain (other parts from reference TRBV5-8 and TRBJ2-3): EAGVTQSPTHLIKTRGQQATLRCSPISGHTSVYWYQQALGLGLQFLLWYDEGEERNRGNFPPRFSGRQFPNYSSELNVNALELEDSALYLCASSCGQGSTDTQYFGPGTRLTVL.

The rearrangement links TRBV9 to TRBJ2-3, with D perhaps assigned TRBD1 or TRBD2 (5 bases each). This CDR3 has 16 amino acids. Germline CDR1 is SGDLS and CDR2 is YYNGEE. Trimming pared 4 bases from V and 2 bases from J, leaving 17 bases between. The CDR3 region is CASSPEARGPTDTQYF. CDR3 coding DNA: TGTGCCAGCAGCCCCGAGGCCCGGGGCCCCACAGATACGCAGTATTTT.

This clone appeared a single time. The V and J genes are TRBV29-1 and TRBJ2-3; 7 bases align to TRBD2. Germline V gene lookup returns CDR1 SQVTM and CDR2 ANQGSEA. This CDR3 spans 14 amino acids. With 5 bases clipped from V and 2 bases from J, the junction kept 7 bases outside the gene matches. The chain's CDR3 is CSVWGGLDTDTQYF. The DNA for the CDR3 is TGCAGCGTTTGGGGAGGGTTGGACACAGATACGCAGTATTTT.

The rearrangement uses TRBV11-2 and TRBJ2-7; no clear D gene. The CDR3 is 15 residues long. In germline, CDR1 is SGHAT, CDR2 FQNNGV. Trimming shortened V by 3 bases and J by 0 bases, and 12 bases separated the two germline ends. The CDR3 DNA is TGTGCCAGCAGCTTGGACGTAGTCCTCTCCTACGAGCAGTACTTC. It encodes CASSLDVVLSYEQYF.

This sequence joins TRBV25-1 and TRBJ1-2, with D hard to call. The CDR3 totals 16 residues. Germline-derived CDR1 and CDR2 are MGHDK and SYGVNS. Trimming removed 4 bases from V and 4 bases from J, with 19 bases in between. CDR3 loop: CASSGTPAKGPYGYTF. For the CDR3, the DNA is TGTGCCAGCAGTGGAACCCCCGCAAAGGGTCCCTATGGCTACACCTTC.

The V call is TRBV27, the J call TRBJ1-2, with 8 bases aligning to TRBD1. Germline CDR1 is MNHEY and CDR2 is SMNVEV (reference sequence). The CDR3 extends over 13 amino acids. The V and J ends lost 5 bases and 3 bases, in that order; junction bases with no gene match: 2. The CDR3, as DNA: TGTGCCAGCAGTCCGACAGGGGACTATGGCTACACCTTC. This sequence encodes CASSPTGDYGYTF.